Each of the 15 T cell receptor beta chains below was sequenced from the same sample in a study of CD8 T cells in ankylosing spondylitis. Their antigens are not known. Regarding the study as a whole: Within ankylosing spondylitis blood, a TCR beta motif made up of seven or eight highly homologous variants appeared to be characteristic.

A single record per CDR3 protein comes from TCRdb applying MiXCR to the 5' RACE reads. The repertoire includes roughly 700,000 distinct CDR3 sequences, under 20% of them detected once, and over 15% sits in the top ten. Input material: blood, either unsorted or a sorted T cell fraction (not recorded which). The receptors originated from a male donor with ankylosing spondylitis.

As to this clonotype: One end of the junction does not line up with germline, which may come from a read error. The chain combines TRBV5-1 with TRBJ2-7, with D hard to call. The CDR3 loop spans 15 amino acids. Germline CDR1 reads SGHRS; CDR2 reads YFSETQ. The CDR3 loop is CASRGAELSSCEQYF. For the CDR3, the DNA is TGCGCCAGCAGAGGCGCGGAGCTGAGCTCCTGCGAGCAGTACTTC.

The chain carries TRBV4-1 and TRBJ2-7; 7 positions agree with TRBD1. J was trimmed by 8 bases and V by 3 bases; bases with no gene match: 7. Germline V lookup: CDR1 MGHRA, CDR2 YSYEKL. The CDR3 is made up of 13 amino acids. CDR3 DNA sequence: TGCGCCAGCAGCCACGCTACAGGGGACAAGCAGTACTTC. It is translated as CASSHATGDKQYF.

This clonotype was counted between two and nine times. V is TRBV5-1 and J is TRBJ1-6; 7 bases are a match to TRBD1. The length of the CDR3 is 16 residues. J was trimmed by 10 bases and V by 0 bases; bases with no gene match: 10. Germline values: CDR1 SGHRS, CDR2 YFSETQ. The CDR3 region is CASSLGTQGRTSPLHF. CDR3 bases: TGCGCCAGCAGCTTGGGAACACAGGGGAGGACGTCACCCCTCCACTTT.

The chain joins TRBV12-3 or TRBV12-4 to TRBJ1-5; 7 positions match TRBD1. Trimming cost V 5 bases and J 1 base; bases outside gene matches: 5. The CDR3 is 15 residues long. The CDR3 loop is CASSATGRSNQPQHF. In nucleotides, the CDR3 is TGTGCCAGCAGTGCGACAGGGAGGAGCAATCAGCCCCAGCATTTT.

This clonotype has just a few counts. The chain joins TRBV27 to TRBJ2-7; no clear D. The CDR3 is made up of 14 amino acids. Germline values: CDR1 MNHEY, CDR2 SMNVEV (reference sequence). The V gene lost 5 bases and the J gene lost 4 bases, with 15 bases spanning the gap. The CDR3 here is CASSPRGLGYEQYF. CDR3 bases: TGTGCCAGCAGTCCCCGTGGTCTAGGGTACGAGCAGTACTTC.

The chain uses TRBV5-1 and TRBJ1-4; D perhaps matches TRBD1 (6 bases). The CDR3 consists of 14 residues. CDR1 and CDR2 from the germline V gene are SGHRS and YFSETQ. V dropped 0 bases and J dropped 7 bases, with 10 bases sitting between them. The CDR3 coding sequence is TGCGCCAGCAGCTTGGAACAGGGAGGTGAAAAACTGTTTTTT. This gives the protein CASSLEQGGEKLFF.

Here the CDR3 reads CASSSALTGVSQPQHF. The CDR3 region has the DNA TGTGCCAGCAGTTCTGCCCTAACAGGGGTGAGTCAGCCCCAGCATTTT. The chain carries TRBV3-1 and TRBJ1-5; 7 bases are shared with TRBD1. The CDR3 runs to 16 residues. Germline V CDR1 and CDR2: LGHDT, YNNKEL (reference sequence). V lost 6 bases and J lost 6; bases outside the gene matches: 14.

This clonotype has just a few counts. This chain connects TRBV2 to TRBJ1-4, with 7 bases that match TRBD1. Germline V CDR1 and CDR2: SNHLY, FYNNEI. This CDR3 comprises 14 residues. V lost 3 bases to trimming and J lost 3 bases; unmatched junction nucleotides: 1. The CDR3 DNA reads TGTGCCAGCAGTGAGGGACAGTCTAATGAAAAACTGTTTTTT. Its protein product is CASSEGQSNEKLFF.

CDR3 amino acids: CASSRQGIGELFF. The CDR3 DNA reads as TGTGCCAGCAGCCGCCAGGGGATCGGGGAGCTGTTTTTT. This chain links TRBV12-3 or TRBV12-4 with TRBJ2-2; D may be TRBD1 (6 bases). This CDR3 is built from 13 residues. V gave up 6 bases and J gave up 7 bases, with 12 bases separating them.

The chain recombines TRBV20-1 with TRBJ2-1, with 11 bases lining up with TRBD2. With 0 bases clipped from V and 7 bases from J, the junction kept 11 bases outside the gene matches. The CDR3 sequence is 17 residues long. Germline V gene data show CDR1 as DFQATT and CDR2 as SNEGSKA (reference sequence). The CDR3 bases are TGCAGTGCTAGAGATTGGATAGCGGGGGGGCCAGGGAATGAGCAGTTCTTC. This sequence encodes CSARDWIAGGPGNEQFF.

In its sample, this clonotype was seen many times. This CDR3 is CASSLGQGFNQPQHF. CDR3 in DNA: TGTGCCAGCAGTTTGGGCCAGGGTTTCAATCAGCCCCAGCATTTT. The chain combines TRBV12-3 or TRBV12-4 with TRBJ1-5; D may be TRBD1 (5 bases). The V end was cut by 3 bases, the J end by 3 bases, with 12 bases between. The CDR3 loop spans 15 amino acids.

V gene TRBV29-1 combines with J gene TRBJ1-2; D unresolved. The CDR3 length is 13 residues. Between the trimmed V and J ends, which lost 6 bases and 0 bases, there was a span of 11 bases. The germline V gene encodes CDR1 SQVTM and CDR2 ANQGSEA. CDR3 bases: TGCAGCGTGACTGGACTCTCTAACTATGGCTACACCTTC. Protein sequence: CSVTGLSNYGYTF. The whole variable domain, filled in from reference TRBV29-1 and TRBJ1-2, reads SAVISQKPSRDICQRGTSLTIQCQVDSQVTMMFWYRQQPGQSLTLIATANQGSEATYESGFVIDKFPISRPNLTFSTLTVSNMSPEDSSIYLCSVTGLSNYGYTFGSGTRLTVV.

This clonotype was recorded many times. This sequence joins TRBV15 and TRBJ1-2; no reliable D call. The CDR3 sequence is 11 residues long. V was pared by 5 bases and J by 5 bases, with 6 bases between. Germline values: CDR1 LNHNV, CDR2 YYDKDF (reference sequence). Written as DNA, the CDR3 is TGTGCCACCAGCGGAACGTATGGCTACACCTTC. The encoded protein is CATSGTYGYTF.

The rearrangement uses TRBV12-3 or TRBV12-4 and TRBJ1-5; 8 positions agree with TRBD1. With 3 bases clipped from V and 11 bases from J, the junction kept 9 bases outside the gene matches. This CDR3 comprises 14 residues. CDR3 bases: TGTGCCAGCAGTTTTCAGGGGGCCCCTAACTCCCAGCATTTT. Its protein product is CASSFQGAPNSQHF.

Only a few counts were recorded for this clonotype. This chain links TRBV9 with TRBJ1-2, with TRBD1 as a possible D gene (5 bases). The CDR3 sequence is 17 residues long. Per the germline V gene, CDR1 is SGDLS and CDR2 is YYNGEE. The V gene lost 0 bases and the J gene lost 4 bases, with 19 bases spanning the gap. Written as DNA, the CDR3 is TGTGCCAGCAGCGTAGAGGTTTCGGGGCGAGACATCTATGGCTACACCTTC. Translating gives CASSVEVSGRDIYGYTF.